This T cell receptor (beta chain) was profiled in a study of T cells in Graves' hyperthyroidism and ophthalmopathy. TCR beta CDR3 sequences were amplified from RNA transcripts. With the HTBI primer set, the TCR CDR3 went through a first round of RT-PCR. TCRdb reprocessed the multiplex PCR reads with MiXCR, giving one entry per CDR3 protein. The sample lists a few hundred thousand distinct CDR3 sequences, around 15% occurring once. V was shortened by 4 bases and J by 0 bases, with 14 bases between the two germline ends. Germline CDR1 and CDR2: SGHRS and YFSETQ. The length of the CDR3 is 17 residues. This chain links TRBV5-1 with TRBJ2-6, with D possibly called TRBD1 or TRBD2 (5 bases each). The receptor was isolated from a woman aged 18-35 years with Graves' hyperthyroidism. Sequenced input: blood. The chain's CDR3 is CASSKGEGPSGANVLTF. The CDR3 coding sequence is TGCGCCAGCAGCAAAGGAGAGGGACCCTCTGGGGCCAACGTCCTGACTTTC.